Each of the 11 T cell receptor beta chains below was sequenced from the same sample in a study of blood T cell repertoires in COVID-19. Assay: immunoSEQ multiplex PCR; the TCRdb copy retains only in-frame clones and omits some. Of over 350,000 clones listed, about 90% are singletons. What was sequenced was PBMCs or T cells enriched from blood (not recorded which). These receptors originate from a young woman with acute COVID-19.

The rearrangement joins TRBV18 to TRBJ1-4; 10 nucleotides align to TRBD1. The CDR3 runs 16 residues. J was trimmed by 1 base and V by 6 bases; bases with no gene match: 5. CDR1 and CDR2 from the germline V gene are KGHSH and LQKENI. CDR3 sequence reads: CASSGTGDETNEKLFF. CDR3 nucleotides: TGTGCCAGCTCCGGGACAGGGGATGAAACTAATGAAAAACTGTTTTTT.

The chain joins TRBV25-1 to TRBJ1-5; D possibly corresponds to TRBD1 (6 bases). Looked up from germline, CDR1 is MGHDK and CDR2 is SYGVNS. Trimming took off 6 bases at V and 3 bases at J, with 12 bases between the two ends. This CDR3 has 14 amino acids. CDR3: CASSPGEYNQPQHF. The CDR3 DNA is TGTGCCAGCAGCCCAGGGGAGTACAATCAGCCCCAGCATTTT.

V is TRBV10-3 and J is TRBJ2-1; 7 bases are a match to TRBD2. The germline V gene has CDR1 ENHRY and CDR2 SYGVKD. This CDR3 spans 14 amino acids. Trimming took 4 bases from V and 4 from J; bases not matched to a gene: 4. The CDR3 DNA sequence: TGTGCCATCAGTGGCGGGGGAACTTACAATGAGCAGTTCTTC. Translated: CAISGGGTYNEQFF.

CDR3 residues: CASRPSGGQETQYF. In nucleotides, the CDR3 is TGCGCCAGCAGGCCTAGCGGGGGACAAGAGACCCAGTACTTC. J is TRBJ2-5 and V is TRBV10-2, with 10 bases aligning to TRBD2. V shed 6 bases, J shed 2 bases, and the junction held 3 bases outside the gene matches. Per germline, CDR1 WSHSY and CDR2 SAAADI. The CDR3 covers 14 residues.

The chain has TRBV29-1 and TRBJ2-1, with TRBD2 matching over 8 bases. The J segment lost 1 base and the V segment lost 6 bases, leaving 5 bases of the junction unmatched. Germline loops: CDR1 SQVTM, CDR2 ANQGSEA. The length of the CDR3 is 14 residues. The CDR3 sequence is CSVNSGGSYNEQFF. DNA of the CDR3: TGCAGCGTGAACAGCGGGGGTTCCTACAATGAGCAGTTCTTC.

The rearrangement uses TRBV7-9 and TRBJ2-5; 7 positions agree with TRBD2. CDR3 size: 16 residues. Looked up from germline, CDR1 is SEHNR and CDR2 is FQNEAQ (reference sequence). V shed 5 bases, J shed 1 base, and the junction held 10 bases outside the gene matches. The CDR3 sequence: CASSPFGAGVQETQYF. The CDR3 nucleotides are TGTGCCAGCAGCCCCTTTGGGGCGGGGGTCCAAGAGACCCAGTACTTC.

The CDR3 DNA is TGTGCCAGCAGTTCCATAGTCCGAGAGACCCAGTACTTC. This codes for CASSSIVRETQYF. J is TRBJ2-5 and V is TRBV6-2 or TRBV6-3; D not resolved. Trimming pared 4 bases from V and 4 bases from J, leaving 10 bases between. The V gene's germline CDR1 is MNHEY and CDR2 SVGEGT. The CDR3 totals 13 residues.

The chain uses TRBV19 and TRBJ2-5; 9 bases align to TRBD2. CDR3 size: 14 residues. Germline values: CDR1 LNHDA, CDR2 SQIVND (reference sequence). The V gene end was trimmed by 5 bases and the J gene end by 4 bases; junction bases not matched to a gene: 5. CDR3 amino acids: CASSETSGRETQYF. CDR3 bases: TGTGCCAGTAGTGAGACTAGCGGCAGAGAGACCCAGTACTTC. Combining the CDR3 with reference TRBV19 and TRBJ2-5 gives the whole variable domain DGGITQSPKYLFRKEGQNVTLSCEQNLNHDAMYWYRQDPGQGLRLIYYSQIVNDFQKGDIAEGYSVSREKKESFPLTVTSAQKNPTAFYLCASSETSGRETQYFGPGTRLLVL.

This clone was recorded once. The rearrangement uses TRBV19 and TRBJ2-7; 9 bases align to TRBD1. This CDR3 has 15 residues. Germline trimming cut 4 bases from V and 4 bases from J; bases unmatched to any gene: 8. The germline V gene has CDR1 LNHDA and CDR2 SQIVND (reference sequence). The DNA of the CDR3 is TGTGCCAGTAGTACTACAGGGGGCTTTTTTTACGAGCAGTACTTC. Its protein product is CASSTTGGFFYEQYF.

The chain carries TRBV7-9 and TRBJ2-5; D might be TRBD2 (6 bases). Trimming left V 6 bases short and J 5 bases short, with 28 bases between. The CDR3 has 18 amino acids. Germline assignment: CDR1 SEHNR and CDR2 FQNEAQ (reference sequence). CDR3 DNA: TGTGCCAGCAGTTGGGGTCGGGGGAAAGGGGAAGTCCGGGAGACCCAGTACTTC. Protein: CASSWGRGKGEVRETQYF.

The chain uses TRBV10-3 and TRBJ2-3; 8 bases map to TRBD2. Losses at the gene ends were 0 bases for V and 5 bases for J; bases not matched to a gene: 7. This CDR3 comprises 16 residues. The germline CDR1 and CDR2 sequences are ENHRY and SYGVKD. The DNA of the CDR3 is TGTGCCATCAGTGAGTCGGTCGGTACTAGCGGAGATACGCAGTATTTT. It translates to CAISESVGTSGDTQYF.